The rows below give T cell receptor beta chains drawn from one sample of a study of molecular identifiers for immune sequencing clone quantification. In TCRdb, the PCR reads were re-called with MiXCR into one record per CDR3 protein. The profile covers 60,000 to 70,000 distinct CDR3 sequences, with about a sixth appearing a single time and about 1.5% taken by the ten largest. Sequencing input: naive CD8+ T cells from blood, with Jurkat cell RNA spiked in. These receptors all stem from a human donor in good health. Some libraries in this study had Jurkat cell RNA spiked in. Both conserved end residues are part of each CDR3. Each record gives: V gene, J gene, D gene, clone size, CDR3 DNA, CDR3 protein. A D gene is named only where the DNA matches it firmly. Clone size appears in some rows only: once, few, many, or a class for an expanded clone.

V: TRBV7-3
J: TRBJ2-3
D: -
size: many
DNA: TGTGCCAGCAGCTTAAGGGCCTCGTCCTTGGGACCCAGCACAGATACGCAGTATTTT
CDR3: CASSLRASSLGPSTDTQYF

V: TRBV6-1
J: TRBJ2-3
D: TRBD1
size: many
DNA: TGTGCCAGCAGTGGCTGGACAGGGGTCAACCAGTATTTT
CDR3: CASSGWTGVNQYF

V: TRBV6-6
J: TRBJ2-2
D: -
size: many
DNA: TGTGCCAGCAGTTACAGTTTGAACACCGGGGAGCTGTTTTTT
CDR3: CASSYSLNTGELFF

V: TRBV29-1
J: TRBJ2-7
D: TRBD1
size: many
DNA: TGCAGCGTTGTTTGGGACAGGGGATACGAGCAGTACTTC
CDR3: CSVVWDRGYEQYF

V: TRBV12-3/TRBV12-4
J: TRBJ2-7
D: TRBD2
size: -
DNA: TGTGCCAGCAGGTCGACTAGCGGGACCTACGAGCAGTACTTC
CDR3: CASRSTSGTYEQYF

V: TRBV2
J: TRBJ2-3
D: TRBD2
size: many
DNA: TGTGCCAGCAGTGAAGGACTAGCGGGAGTTGGTGTGGCAGATACGCAGTATTTT
CDR3: CASSEGLAGVGVADTQYF

V: TRBV7-6
J: TRBJ2-2
D: TRBD2
size: few
DNA: TGTGCCAGCAGCCGACTAGCGGGAGATTATGGCACCGGGGAGCAGTTTTTT
CDR3: CASSRLAGDYGTGEQFF

V: TRBV29-1
J: TRBJ2-7
D: -
size: -
DNA: TGCAGCGTTGATGGGGGAAGGAACCCCTACGAGCAGTACTTC
CDR3: CSVDGGRNPYEQYF

V: TRBV11-2
J: TRBJ2-3
D: -
size: many
DNA: TGTGCCAGCACGAGGATAGGAGGCACAGATACGCAGTATTTT
CDR3: CASTRIGGTDTQYF

V: TRBV11-2
J: TRBJ2-7
D: -
size: many
DNA: TGTGCCAGCAGCTTCCGGGTGATTCCCTACGAGCAGTACTTC
CDR3: CASSFRVIPYEQYF

V: TRBV20-1
J: TRBJ2-3
D: -
size: many
DNA: TGCAGTGCTAGAGATCGTGCAGATACGCAGTATTTT
CDR3: CSARDRADTQYF

V: TRBV27
J: TRBJ2-7
D: TRBD1
size: many
DNA: TGTGCCAGCAGTTTAGGCATCGGGACAGGGGGCTACGAGCAGTACTTC
CDR3: CASSLGIGTGGYEQYF

V: TRBV6-2/TRBV6-3
J: TRBJ1-5
D: -
size: many
DNA: TGTGCCAGCAGTCTATCCCCCTATCAGCCCCAGCATTTT
CDR3: CASSLSPYQPQHF

V: TRBV30
J: TRBJ1-1
D: -
size: -
DNA: TGTGCCTGGAGCGAGACGCTCACTGAAGCTTTCTTT
CDR3: CAWSETLTEAFF

V: TRBV15
J: TRBJ2-1
D: TRBD2
size: -
DNA: TGTGCCACCAGCAGGGTTTCTAGCGGTAATGAGCAGTTCTTC
CDR3: CATSRVSSGNEQFF

V: TRBV7-6
J: TRBJ2-7
D: TRBD2
size: few
DNA: TGTGCCAGCAGTCAGAGCGGGGCCTACGAGCAGTACTTC
CDR3: CASSQSGAYEQYF

V: TRBV20-1
J: TRBJ2-7
D: -
size: -
DNA: TGCAGGGGGACTGAGGGCAGCTCCTACGAGCAGTACTTC
CDR3: CRGTEGSSYEQYF

V: TRBV4-1
J: TRBJ2-1
D: -
size: many
DNA: TGCGCCAGCAGCCAACGGAGTGGGCCCCATGAGCAGTTCTTC
CDR3: CASSQRSGPHEQFF

V: TRBV7-9
J: TRBJ2-5
D: -
size: few
DNA: TGTGCCAGCAGCTCTGGAGAGACCCAGTACTTC
CDR3: CASSSGETQYF

V: TRBV7-6
J: TRBJ2-2
D: -
size: many
DNA: TGTGCCAGCAGCTTCCCCCGGGGCGGGGGCTGGACCGGGGAGCTGTTTTTT
CDR3: CASSFPRGGGWTGELFF

V: TRBV6-4
J: TRBJ2-1
D: TRBD2
size: -
DNA: TGTGCCAGCAGTGAACTAGCGCATGAGCAGTTCTTC
CDR3: CASSELAHEQFF

V: TRBV11-2
J: TRBJ2-3
D: TRBD2
size: many
DNA: TGTGCCAGCAGTAGCGGGATGGCTACGCAGTATTTT
CDR3: CASSSGMATQYF

V: TRBV7-8
J: TRBJ2-7
D: -
size: many
DNA: TGTGCCAGCAGCTACCCCCTGGCAGGGAATCCCTACGAGCAGTACTTC
CDR3: CASSYPLAGNPYEQYF

V: TRBV14
J: TRBJ2-5
D: -
size: few
DNA: TGTGCCAGCAGCCCCCTCGTGGGGGGCAATGGTGGCCAGTACTTC
CDR3: CASSPLVGGNGGQYF

V: TRBV11-2
J: TRBJ2-3
D: TRBD2
size: many
DNA: TGTGCCAGCAGCTTACTAGCGGGAAATACAGATACGCAGTATTTT
CDR3: CASSLLAGNTDTQYF

V: TRBV7-6
J: TRBJ1-5
D: -
size: many
DNA: TGTGCCAGCGCCCTAAGCCCCGGGGTGACCAATCAGCCCCAGCATTTT
CDR3: CASALSPGVTNQPQHF

V: TRBV9
J: TRBJ2-1
D: -
size: -
DNA: TGTGCCAGCAGCGACTATACCTACAATGAGCAGTTCTTC
CDR3: CASSDYTYNEQFF

V: TRBV7-6
J: TRBJ1-1
D: -
size: many
DNA: TGTGCCAGCAGCTTAGCGGGGGTCGCCAACACTGAAGCTTTCTTT
CDR3: CASSLAGVANTEAFF

V: TRBV6-1
J: TRBJ2-1
D: TRBD2
size: many
DNA: TGTGCCAGCAGTGAAGATTTTACTAGCGGATACAATGAGCAGTTCTTC
CDR3: CASSEDFTSGYNEQFF

V: TRBV4-3
J: TRBJ1-2
D: -
size: many
DNA: TGCGCCAGCAGCCAAGATCGGGAATTTTTGGCAGTACACTACACCTTC
CDR3: CASSQDREFLAVHYTF

V: TRBV15
J: TRBJ2-7
D: TRBD1
size: many
DNA: TGTGCCACCAGCATTAAAGGGGGCAACGAGCAGTACTTC
CDR3: CATSIKGGNEQYF

V: TRBV20-1
J: TRBJ1-5
D: -
size: many
DNA: TGCAGTGCTAGAGACACAGGTTCGGGGCAGCCCCAGCATTTT
CDR3: CSARDTGSGQPQHF

V: TRBV6-6
J: TRBJ2-7
D: -
size: few
DNA: TGTGCCAGCAGTTACTCGGACTTCGCCTACGAGCAGTACTTC
CDR3: CASSYSDFAYEQYF

V: TRBV11-2
J: TRBJ2-1
D: TRBD2
size: many
DNA: TGTGCCAGCAGCTTAGGTCCTAGCGGGATCTACAATGAGCAGTTCTTC
CDR3: CASSLGPSGIYNEQFF

V: TRBV27
J: TRBJ2-3
D: TRBD2
size: few
DNA: TGTGCCAGCAACCAGCGGGAGGGCGGCACAGATACGCAGTATTTT
CDR3: CASNQREGGTDTQYF

V: TRBV7-9
J: TRBJ2-7
D: TRBD2
size: few
DNA: TGTGCCAGCAGCTTGGCAGCGGGAGATTACTACGAGCAGTACTTC
CDR3: CASSLAAGDYYEQYF

V: TRBV7-9
J: TRBJ2-1
D: TRBD2
size: many
DNA: TGTGCCAGCAGCAACGGACTAGCGGGAGGGCCCTACAATGAGCAGTTCTTC
CDR3: CASSNGLAGGPYNEQFF

V: TRBV20-1
J: TRBJ2-7
D: -
size: few
DNA: TGCAGTGCCTCAACCTCCTACGAGCAGTACTTC
CDR3: CSASTSYEQYF

V: TRBV2
J: TRBJ2-7
D: -
size: many
DNA: TGTGCCAGCAGTGAAGGACCGATAACCTACGAGCAGTACTTC
CDR3: CASSEGPITYEQYF